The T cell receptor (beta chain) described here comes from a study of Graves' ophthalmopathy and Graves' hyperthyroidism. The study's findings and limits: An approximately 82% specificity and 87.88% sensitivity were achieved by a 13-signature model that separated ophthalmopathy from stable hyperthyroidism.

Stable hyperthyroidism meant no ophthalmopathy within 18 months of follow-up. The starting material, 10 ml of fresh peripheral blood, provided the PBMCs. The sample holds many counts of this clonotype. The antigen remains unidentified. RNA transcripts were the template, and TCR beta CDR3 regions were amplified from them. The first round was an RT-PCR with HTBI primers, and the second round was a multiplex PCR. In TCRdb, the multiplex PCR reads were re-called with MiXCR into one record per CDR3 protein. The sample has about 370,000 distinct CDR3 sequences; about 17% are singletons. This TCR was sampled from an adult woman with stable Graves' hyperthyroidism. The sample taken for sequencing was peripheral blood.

The CDR3 bases are TGTGCCAGCAGCAAGGAAGGACAGGGTTTTCGCGAGCAGTACTTC. Protein product: CASSKEGQGFREQYF. V and J are TRBV7-9 and TRBJ2-7; 8 bases fit TRBD1. The length of the CDR3 is 15 residues. Trimming took 5 bases from V and 6 from J; bases not matched to a gene: 12. Germline CDR1 SEHNR, CDR2 FQNEAQ (reference sequence).